These 14 T cell receptor beta chains share one sample of origin, sequenced in a study of T cells in Graves' hyperthyroidism and ophthalmopathy. There were TCR beta CDR3 regions amplified from RNA transcripts. Carried out on the TCR CDR3, a first-round RT-PCR used the HTBI primer set. TCRdb fed the multiplex PCR reads into MiXCR, producing one record per CDR3 protein. Of some 600,000 distinct CDR3 sequences listed, roughly 13% were seen once; the top ten hold approximately 5.7%. The source material was blood. These receptor sequences come from a woman in her thirties with Graves' hyperthyroidism that later progressed to Graves' ophthalmopathy.

This clonotype was counted many times. V and J are TRBV2 and TRBJ2-7; D is perhaps TRBD1 (6 bases). Trimming shortened V by 3 bases and J by 3 bases, and 21 bases separated the two germline ends. The CDR3 sequence is 17 residues long. The germline gives CDR1 SNHLY, CDR2 FYNNEI. The CDR3 spells CASSDGPPGAWDYEQYF. The DNA for the CDR3 is TGTGCCAGCAGTGATGGCCCTCCAGGGGCATGGGACTACGAGCAGTACTTC.

The sample holds many counts of this clonotype. The chain is built from TRBV9 and TRBJ2-1; D perhaps matches TRBD2 (6 bases). Germline-derived CDR1 and CDR2 are SGDLS and YYNGEE. The CDR3 extends over 16 amino acids. Trimming removed 0 bases from V and 2 bases from J, with 12 bases in between. The CDR3, as DNA: TGTGCCAGCAGCGTAGCCGGGACGGGGGCCTACAATGAGCAGTTCTTC. This codes for CASSVAGTGAYNEQFF.

Notes on this clonotype: With a much larger clone just one base away, this may be a read error. The V and J genes are TRBV9 and TRBJ2-1; D perhaps matches TRBD1 (9 bases). This CDR3 region has 15 residues. From germline, CDR1 is SGDLS and CDR2 YYNGEE. The CDR3 nucleotides are TGTACCAGCAGCGTAGCGGGACAGGGTTACAATGAGCAGTTCTTC. Translation gives CTSSVAGQGYNEQFF.

This clonotype was recorded at least ten times. V and J are TRBV24-1 and TRBJ2-3; D perhaps matches TRBD1 (5 bases). V was clipped by 9 bases and J by 4 bases, with 16 bases between them. Germline CDR1 KGHDR, CDR2 SFDVKD. There are 14 residues in the CDR3. The CDR3 coding sequence is TGTGCCACCTCTCCCGGCCACAGGTCAGATACGCAGTATTTT. Translating it yields CATSPGHRSDTQYF.

This clonotype was detected ten times or more. The CDR3 DNA sequence: TGCGCCAGCAGCTTGGTTACGGATCCCTATGGCTACACCTTC. Translated: CASSLVTDPYGYTF. The chain combines TRBV5-1 with TRBJ1-2; D unresolved. CDR1 and CDR2 (germline): SGHRS, YFSETQ. This CDR3 has 14 residues. V lost 0 bases, J lost 4 bases, and 10 bases lay in between.

This chain joins TRBV28 and TRBJ2-3; 7 bases match TRBD2. Losses at the gene ends were 4 bases for V and 2 bases for J; bases not matched to a gene: 6. Germline lookup yields CDR1 MDHEN and CDR2 SYDVKM. The CDR3 totals 15 residues. The CDR3 protein is CASSCGGPNTDTQYF. CDR3 DNA: TGTGCCAGCAGTTGCGGGGGACCCAACACAGATACGCAGTATTTT.

This chain uses TRBV7-6 with TRBJ2-1; TRBD2 matches at 9 bases. The CDR3 contains 17 residues. CDR1 SGHVS and CDR2 FNYEAQ come from the germline V gene. V dropped 0 bases and J dropped 4; count of bases not matched to a gene: 7. In DNA, the CDR3 is TGTGCCAGCAGCTTAGCGTTTCTAGCGGGACAATACAATGAGCAGTTCTTC. Protein product: CASSLAFLAGQYNEQFF.

This clonotype has just a few counts. V usage is TRBV6-1 and J usage is TRBJ2-5, with TRBD2 matching 7 bases. Germline V gene data show CDR1 as MNHNS and CDR2 as SASEGT. CDR3 length: 16 residues. The V and J ends lost 7 bases and 3 bases, in that order; junction bases with no gene match: 14. CDR3 sequence reads: CASTYPGRYREETQYF. The CDR3, as DNA: TGTGCCAGCACCTACCCCGGGAGGTACCGAGAAGAGACCCAGTACTTC.

This clonotype was recorded at least ten times. The chain recombines TRBV11-2 with TRBJ1-4, with D perhaps TRBD1 (6 bases). Germline CDR1 SGHAT, CDR2 FQNNGV. The CDR3 runs 17 residues. V gave up 5 bases and J gave up 0 bases, with 16 bases separating them. Here the CDR3 reads CASSPRQVLATNEKLFF. In DNA form, the CDR3 reads TGTGCCAGCAGCCCTAGACAGGTTCTAGCAACTAATGAAAAACTGTTTTTT.

This clonotype was detected many times. The chain has TRBV27 and TRBJ2-7; possibly TRBD2 for D (5 bases). From germline, CDR1 is MNHEY and CDR2 SMNVEV (reference sequence). This CDR3 has 15 residues. V lost 5 bases and J 3 bases, leaving 17 bases between the germline ends. The CDR3 is CASSITGTSYYEQYF. The CDR3 bases are TGTGCCAGCAGTATTACGGGAACATCCTACTACGAGCAGTACTTC.

In this sample, this clonotype turned up many times. The chain employs TRBV28 and TRBJ2-1; 12 bases line up with TRBD2. Trimming took 6 bases from V and 3 from J; bases not matched to a gene: 0. CDR1 and CDR2 from the germline V gene are MDHEN and SYDVKM. The CDR3 is made up of 14 amino acids. The CDR3 here is CASRTSGSYNEQFF. DNA for the CDR3: TGTGCCAGCAGGACTAGCGGGAGCTACAATGAGCAGTTCTTC.

The chain carries TRBV5-8 and TRBJ1-2, with D perhaps TRBD1 (6 bases). The CDR3 extends over 14 amino acids. CDR1 SGHTS and CDR2 YDEGEE come from the germline V gene. Trimming removed 2 bases at V and 7 bases at J, with 15 bases between. The CDR3 nucleotides are TGTGCCAGCAGCTTATTACAGGGAGTATTTGGCTACACCTTC. Translation: CASSLLQGVFGYTF.

The rearrangement joins TRBV3-1 to TRBJ1-2; weak D call: TRBD1 (6 bases). Germline-derived CDR1 and CDR2 are LGHDT and YNNKEL (reference sequence). Trimming removed 4 bases at V and 6 bases at J, with 18 bases between. The CDR3 spans 15 residues. The CDR3 DNA sequence: TGTGCCAGCAGCCCCCGGGACCGGGGGCATAATGGCTACACCTTC. It yields the protein CASSPRDRGHNGYTF.

This clonotype was counted many times. The chain employs TRBV12-3 or TRBV12-4 and TRBJ2-5, with 8 bases that match TRBD1. CDR3 length: 14 residues. V lost 3 bases to trimming and J lost 2 bases; unmatched junction nucleotides: 2. The DNA for the CDR3 is TGTGCCAGCAGTTTTAACAGGGGGCAAGAGACCCAGTACTTC. The encoded protein is CASSFNRGQETQYF.